The text below deals with one TCR beta chain. CDR1 and CDR2 from the germline V gene are MNHEY and SVGAGI. CDR3 size: 15 residues. Losses at the gene ends were 2 bases for V and 8 bases for J; bases not matched to a gene: 8. These data belong to a study of T cell responses to AZD1222 COVID-19 vaccine. Sequencing used immunoSEQ multiplex PCR; TCRdb keeps in-frame clones, though not all of them. The sample gives 120,000 to 150,000 clones, around nine tenths of which show up once; 9% to 9.5% is in the top ten. The sample was peripheral blood, taken 28 days after the second AZD1222 dose. This clonotype was sampled from an adult who received the AZD1222 COVID-19 vaccine. The V call is TRBV6-5, the J call TRBJ1-2; 10 bases line up with TRBD1. The CDR3 sequence: CASSYLGQGSRGYTF. The CDR3 region has the DNA TGTGCCAGCAGTTACCTGGGACAGGGGTCTCGAGGCTACACCTTC.